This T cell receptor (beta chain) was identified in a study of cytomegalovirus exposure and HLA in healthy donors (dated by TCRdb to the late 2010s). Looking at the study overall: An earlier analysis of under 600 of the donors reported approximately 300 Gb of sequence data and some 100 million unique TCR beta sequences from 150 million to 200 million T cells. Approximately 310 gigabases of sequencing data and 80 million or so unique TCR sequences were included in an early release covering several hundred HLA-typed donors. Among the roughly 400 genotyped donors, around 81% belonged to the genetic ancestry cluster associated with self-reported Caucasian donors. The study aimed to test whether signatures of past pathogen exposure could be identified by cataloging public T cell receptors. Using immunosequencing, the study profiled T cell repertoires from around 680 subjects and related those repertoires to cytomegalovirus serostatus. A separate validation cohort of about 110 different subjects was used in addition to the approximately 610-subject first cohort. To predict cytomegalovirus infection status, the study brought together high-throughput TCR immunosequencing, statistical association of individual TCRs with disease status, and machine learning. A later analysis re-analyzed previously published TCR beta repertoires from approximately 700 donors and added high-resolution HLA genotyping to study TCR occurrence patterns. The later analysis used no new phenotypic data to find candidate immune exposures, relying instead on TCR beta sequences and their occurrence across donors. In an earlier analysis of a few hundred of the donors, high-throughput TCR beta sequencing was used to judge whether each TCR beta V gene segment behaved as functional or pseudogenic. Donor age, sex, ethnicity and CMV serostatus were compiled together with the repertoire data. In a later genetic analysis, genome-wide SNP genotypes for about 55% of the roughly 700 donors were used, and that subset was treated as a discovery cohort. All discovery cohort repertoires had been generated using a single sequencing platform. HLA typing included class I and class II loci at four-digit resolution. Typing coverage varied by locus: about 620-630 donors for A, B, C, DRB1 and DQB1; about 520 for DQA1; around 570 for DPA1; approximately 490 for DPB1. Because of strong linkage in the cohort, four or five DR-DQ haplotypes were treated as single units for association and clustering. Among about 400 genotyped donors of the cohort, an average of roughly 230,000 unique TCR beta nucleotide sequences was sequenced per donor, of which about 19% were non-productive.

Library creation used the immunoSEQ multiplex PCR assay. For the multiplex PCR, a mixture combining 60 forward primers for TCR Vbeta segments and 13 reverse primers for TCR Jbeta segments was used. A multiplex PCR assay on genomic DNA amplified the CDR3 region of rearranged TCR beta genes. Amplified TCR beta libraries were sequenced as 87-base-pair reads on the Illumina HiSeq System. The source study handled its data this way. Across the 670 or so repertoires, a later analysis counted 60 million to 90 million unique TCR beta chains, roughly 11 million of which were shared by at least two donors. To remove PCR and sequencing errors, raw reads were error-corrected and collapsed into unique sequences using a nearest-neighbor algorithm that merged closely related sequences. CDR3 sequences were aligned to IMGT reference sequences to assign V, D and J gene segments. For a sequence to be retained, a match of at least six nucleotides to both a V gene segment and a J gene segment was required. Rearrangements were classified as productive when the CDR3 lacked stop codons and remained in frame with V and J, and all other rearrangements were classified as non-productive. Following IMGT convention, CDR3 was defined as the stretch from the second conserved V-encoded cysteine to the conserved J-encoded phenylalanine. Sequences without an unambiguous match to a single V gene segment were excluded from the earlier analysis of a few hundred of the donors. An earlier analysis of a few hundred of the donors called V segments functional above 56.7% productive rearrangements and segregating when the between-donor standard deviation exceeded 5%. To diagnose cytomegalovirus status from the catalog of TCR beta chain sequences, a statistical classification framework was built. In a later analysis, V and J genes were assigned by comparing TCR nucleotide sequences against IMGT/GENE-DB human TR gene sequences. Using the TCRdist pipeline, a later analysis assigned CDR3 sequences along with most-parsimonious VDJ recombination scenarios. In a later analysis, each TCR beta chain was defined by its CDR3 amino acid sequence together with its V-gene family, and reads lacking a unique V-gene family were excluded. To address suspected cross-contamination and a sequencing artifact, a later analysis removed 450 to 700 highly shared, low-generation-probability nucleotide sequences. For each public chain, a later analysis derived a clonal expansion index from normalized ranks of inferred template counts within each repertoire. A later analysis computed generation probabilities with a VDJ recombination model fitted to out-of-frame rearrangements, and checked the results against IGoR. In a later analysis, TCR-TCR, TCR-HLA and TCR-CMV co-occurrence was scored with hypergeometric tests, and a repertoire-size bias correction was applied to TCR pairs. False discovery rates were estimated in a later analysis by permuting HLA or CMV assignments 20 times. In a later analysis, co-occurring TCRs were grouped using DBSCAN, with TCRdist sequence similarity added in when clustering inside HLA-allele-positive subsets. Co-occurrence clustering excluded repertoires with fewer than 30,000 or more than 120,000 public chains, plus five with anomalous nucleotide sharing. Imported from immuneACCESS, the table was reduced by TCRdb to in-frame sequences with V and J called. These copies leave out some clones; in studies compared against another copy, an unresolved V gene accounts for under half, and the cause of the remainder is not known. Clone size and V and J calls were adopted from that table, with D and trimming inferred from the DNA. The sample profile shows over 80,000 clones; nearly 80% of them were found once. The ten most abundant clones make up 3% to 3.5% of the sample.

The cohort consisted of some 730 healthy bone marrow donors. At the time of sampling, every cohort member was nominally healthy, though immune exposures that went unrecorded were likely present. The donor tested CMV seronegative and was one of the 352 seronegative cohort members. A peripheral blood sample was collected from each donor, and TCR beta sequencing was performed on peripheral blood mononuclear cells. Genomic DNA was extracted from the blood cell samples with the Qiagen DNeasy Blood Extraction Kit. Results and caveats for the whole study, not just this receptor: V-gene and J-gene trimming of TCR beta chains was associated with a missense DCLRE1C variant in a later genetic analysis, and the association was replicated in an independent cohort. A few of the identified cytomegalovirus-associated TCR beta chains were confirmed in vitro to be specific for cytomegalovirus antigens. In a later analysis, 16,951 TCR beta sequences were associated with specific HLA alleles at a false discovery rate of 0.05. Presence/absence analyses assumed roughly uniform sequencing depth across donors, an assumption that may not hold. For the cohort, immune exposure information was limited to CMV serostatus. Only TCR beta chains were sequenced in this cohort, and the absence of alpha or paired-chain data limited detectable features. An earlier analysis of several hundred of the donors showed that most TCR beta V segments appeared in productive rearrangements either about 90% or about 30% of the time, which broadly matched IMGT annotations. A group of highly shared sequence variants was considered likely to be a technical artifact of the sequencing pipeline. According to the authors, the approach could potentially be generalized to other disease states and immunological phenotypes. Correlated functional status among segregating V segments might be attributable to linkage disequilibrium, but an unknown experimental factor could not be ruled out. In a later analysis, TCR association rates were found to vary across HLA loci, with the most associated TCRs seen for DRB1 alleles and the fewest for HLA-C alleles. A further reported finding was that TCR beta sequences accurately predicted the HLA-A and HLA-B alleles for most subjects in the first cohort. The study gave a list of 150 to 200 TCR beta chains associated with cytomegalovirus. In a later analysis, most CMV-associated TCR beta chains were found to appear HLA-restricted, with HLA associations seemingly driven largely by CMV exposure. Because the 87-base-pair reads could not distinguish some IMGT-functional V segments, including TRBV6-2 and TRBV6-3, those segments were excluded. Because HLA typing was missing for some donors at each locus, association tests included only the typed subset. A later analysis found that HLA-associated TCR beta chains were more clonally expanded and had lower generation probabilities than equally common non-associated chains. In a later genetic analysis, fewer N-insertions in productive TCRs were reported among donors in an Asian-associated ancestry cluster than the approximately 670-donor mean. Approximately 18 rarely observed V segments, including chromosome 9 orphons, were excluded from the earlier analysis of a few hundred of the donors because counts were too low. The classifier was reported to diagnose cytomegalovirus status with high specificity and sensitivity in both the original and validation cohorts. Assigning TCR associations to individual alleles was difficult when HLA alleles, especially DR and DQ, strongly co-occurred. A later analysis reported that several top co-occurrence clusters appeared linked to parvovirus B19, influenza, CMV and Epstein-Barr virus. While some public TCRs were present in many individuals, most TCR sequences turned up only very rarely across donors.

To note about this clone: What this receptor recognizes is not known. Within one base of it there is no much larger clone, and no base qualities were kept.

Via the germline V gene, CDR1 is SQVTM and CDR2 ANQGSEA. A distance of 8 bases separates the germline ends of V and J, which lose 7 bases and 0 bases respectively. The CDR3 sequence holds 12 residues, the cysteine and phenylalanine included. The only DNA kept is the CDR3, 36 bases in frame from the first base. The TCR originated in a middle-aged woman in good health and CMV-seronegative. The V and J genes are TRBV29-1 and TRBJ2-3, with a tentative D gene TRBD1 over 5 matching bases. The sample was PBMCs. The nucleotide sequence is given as TGCAGCGGTCAGGGAAGCACAGATACGCAGTATTTT. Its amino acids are CSGQGSTDTQYF.